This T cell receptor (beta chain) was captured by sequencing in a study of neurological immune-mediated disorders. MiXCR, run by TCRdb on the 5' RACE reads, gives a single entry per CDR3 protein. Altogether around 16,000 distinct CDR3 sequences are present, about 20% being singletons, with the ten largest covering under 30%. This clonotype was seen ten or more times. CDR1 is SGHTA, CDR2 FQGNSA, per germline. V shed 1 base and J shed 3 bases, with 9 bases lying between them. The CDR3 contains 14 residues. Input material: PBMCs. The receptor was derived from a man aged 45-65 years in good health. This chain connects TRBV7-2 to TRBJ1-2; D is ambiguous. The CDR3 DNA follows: TGTGCCAGCAGCTTAGGCAGGACCGACTATGGCTACACCTTC. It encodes CASSLGRTDYGYTF.